What follows are 9 T cell receptor beta chains derived from one specimen sequenced in a study of cytomegalovirus exposure and HLA in healthy donors. In the PCR, 60 Vbeta and 13 Jbeta primers were used. Assay used: immunoSEQ multiplex PCR; TCRdb lists only in-frame clones, some missing. Its table records 130,000 to 150,000 clones. Sequenced: PBMCs. These TCRs come from a man aged 35-49 years in good health and CMV-seronegative.

The rearrangement joins TRBV7-9 to TRBJ2-3; TRBD2 matches 11 bases. The CDR3 totals 15 residues. The ends lost 4 bases at V and 4 bases at J; junction bases unmatched: 4. CDR1 and CDR2 (germline): SEHNR, FQNEAQ (reference sequence). CDR3: CASSSGLAASDTQYF. CDR3 coding DNA: TGTGCCAGCAGCTCGGGACTAGCGGCATCAGATACGCAGTATTTT.

V is TRBV19 and J is TRBJ1-6, with 7 bases that match TRBD1. Losses at the gene ends were 4 bases for V and 3 bases for J; bases not matched to a gene: 6. Germline-derived CDR1 and CDR2 are LNHDA and SQIVND (reference sequence). CDR3 length: 16 amino acids. The chain's CDR3 is CASSTPGQVYNSPLHF. The DNA of the CDR3 is TGTGCCAGTAGTACCCCAGGACAGGTCTATAATTCACCCCTCCACTTT.

The chain links TRBV11-2 to TRBJ2-7, with 12 nucleotides matching TRBD1. Germline-derived CDR1 and CDR2 are SGHAT and FQNNGV. The J segment lost 6 bases and the V segment lost 1 base, leaving 4 bases of the junction unmatched. The CDR3 has 15 amino acids. The CDR3 DNA reads TGTGCCAGCAGCTTAGGGGGGACAGGGGGCGGCGAGCAGTACTTC. This sequence encodes CASSLGGTGGGEQYF.

The chain couples TRBV7-2 to TRBJ2-1; no clear D gene. CDR3 length: 13 residues. Germline CDR1 is SGHTA and CDR2 is FQGNSA. V was clipped by 1 base and J by 6 bases, with 7 bases between them. Here the CDR3 reads CASSLDGFNEQFF. In nucleotides, the CDR3 is TGTGCCAGCAGCTTAGACGGGTTCAATGAGCAGTTCTTC.

The chain carries TRBV18 and TRBJ2-7, with D maybe TRBD1 (5 bases). V lost 3 bases, J lost 2 bases, and 11 bases lay in between. Germline V gene lookup returns CDR1 KGHSH and CDR2 LQKENI. This CDR3 spans 14 amino acids. The CDR3 reads CASSPRIGAYEQYF. DNA for the CDR3: TGTGCCAGCTCACCTCGGATAGGGGCCTACGAGCAGTACTTC. The complete variable domain, with remaining parts taken from reference TRBV18 and TRBJ2-7, reads NAGVMQNPRHLVRRRGQEARLRCSPMKGHSHVYWYRQLPEEGLKFMVYLQKENIIDESGMPKERFSAEFPKEGPSILRIQQVVRGDSAAYFCASSPRIGAYEQYFGPGTRLTVT.

V is TRBV7-2 and J is TRBJ2-1; 7 positions match TRBD2. Germline V lookup: CDR1 SGHTA, CDR2 FQGNSA. J gave up 4 bases and V 3 bases, and 6 bases lay outside the gene matches. This CDR3 spans 15 amino acids. DNA for the CDR3: TGTGCCAGCAGCTTTAGTTCTAGCGGATACAATGAGCAGTTCTTC. This gives the protein CASSFSSSGYNEQFF. Based on the CDR3 plus reference TRBV7-2 and TRBJ2-1, the full variable domain is GAGVSQSPSNKVTEKGKDVELRCDPISGHTALYWYRQSLGQGLEFLIYFQGNSAPDKSGLPSDRFSAERTGGSVSTLTIQRTQQEDSAVYLCASSFSSSGYNEQFFGPGTRLTVL.

V gene TRBV5-5 combines with J gene TRBJ2-2, with a possible D match to TRBD1 (6 bases). V was shortened by 2 bases and J by 1 base, with 9 bases between the two germline ends. The CDR3 runs to 15 residues. Germline CDR1 is SGHKS and CDR2 is YYEKEE (reference sequence). The CDR3, as DNA: TGTGCCAGCAGCTTACGGACAGAGAACACCGGGGAGCTGTTTTTT. It is translated as CASSLRTENTGELFF.

The chain combines TRBV2 with TRBJ2-5; 9 bases line up with TRBD2. Germline CDR1 and CDR2: SNHLY and FYNNEI. The V gene end was trimmed by 2 bases and the J gene end by 4 bases; junction bases not matched to a gene: 17. The CDR3 runs 19 residues. The CDR3 DNA reads TGTGCCAGCAGTGAAAGGACCATTTCAACCAGCGGGGGGAGAGAGACCCAGTACTTC. It specifies CASSERTISTSGGRETQYF. The full variable domain, completed using reference TRBV2 and TRBJ2-5, is EPEVTQTPSHQVTQMGQEVILRCVPISNHLYFYWYRQILGQKVEFLVSFYNNEISEKSEIFDDQFSVERPDGSNFTLKIRSTKLEDSAMYFCASSERTISTSGGRETQYFGPGTRLLVL.

The V gene is TRBV4-3, the J gene TRBJ1-2; 9 bases match TRBD1. The CDR3 is 14 amino acids. Germline-derived CDR1 and CDR2 are LGHNA and YSLEER. The V and J ends lost 3 bases and 5 bases, in that order; junction bases with no gene match: 4. The CDR3 DNA is TGCGCCAGCAGCCAGGGACAGGGACCTTATGGCTACACCTTC. Amino acids: CASSQGQGPYGYTF.